The clone carrying this T cell receptor beta chain was counted ten times or more. TCRdb reanalysed the 5' RACE reads using MiXCR and keeps one entry per CDR3 protein. The sample shows over 25,000 distinct CDR3 sequences, around 25% of them seen only once. Trimming removed 6 bases from V and 5 bases from J; junction bases left unmatched: 3. The CDR3 covers 12 residues. The data belong to a study of neurological immune-mediated disorders. Sorted libraries drew on some 1 million CD4+ or CD8+ T cells. This sequence was found in a man aged 45-65 years with HTLV-1-associated myelopathy (HAM/TSP). The V gene is TRBV12-3 or TRBV12-4, the J gene TRBJ2-7, with 8 bases identical to TRBD1. Material for sequencing was CD4+ T cells from blood. CDR3 sequence (DNA): TGTGCCAGCAGGTCAGGGGGCAACGAGCAGTACTTC. Amino acids: CASRSGGNEQYF.